This T cell receptor (beta chain) was sequenced in a study of regulatory T cells in long-lasting Graves disease (dated by TCRdb to 2020 to 2022). Background for the entire study: Persistent Graves' disease was defined as persistently positive TSH receptor autoantibodies together with antithyroid drug treatment for over 5 years. A total of 35 or so samples were covered by TCR sequencing, comprising about 13 persistent and around 20 newly diagnosed Graves' disease patients. The study took place in China and was registered as a clinical trial. This study used TCR sequencing and RNA sequencing of peripheral blood to compare persistent Graves' disease patients against newly diagnosed Graves' disease patients. On average, persistent Graves' disease patients in the clinical cohort had been on antithyroid drugs for around ten years. Summary of the overall study and its limitations: Lower TCR Shannon entropy and fewer highly expanded clones were observed in persistent Graves' disease patients than in newly diagnosed patients, which suggested clonal expansion. The authors noted that the small sample size was a limitation that may lower accuracy. TRBV28, TRBJ1-2 and TRBJ2-5 were preferentially used in persistent disease, while TRBV20-1 and TRBJ2-1 were favored in newly diagnosed disease. Because the primary lesion, thyroid tissue, could not be accessed, the study looked at peripheral blood alone. A larger number of public clonotypes was shared among persistent patients (about 2,700) than among newly diagnosed patients (roughly 930). Sequencing and analysis were restricted to the TCR beta chain.

Here V drops 3 bases and J drops 0 bases, and the junction holds 14 bases not matched to any gene. The CDR3 covers 18 residues, taking in both the cysteine and the phenylalanine. The only DNA kept is the CDR3, 54 bases in frame from the first base. Based on the germline V gene, the CDR1 and CDR2 sequences are SGHRS and YFSETQ. The label giving this sample's time point can be read as: persistent/refractory GD, antithyroid drugs over 5 years with positive TRAb. For both TCR sequencing and RNA sequencing, RNA was extracted from PBMCs in TRIzol. Graves' disease was diagnosed according to American Thyroid Association guidelines. Recruitment of patients was carried out at an endocrinology department in Xi'an, China. From each patient, around 9.3 milliliters of peripheral blood was collected into an EDTA anticoagulant tube. Ficoll Paque Plus density gradient separation was used to isolate PBMCs, and no further T cell sorting was performed. RNA quality was checked with an Agilent 2100 Bioanalyzer and agarose gel, and concentration with a NanoDrop 2000.

Concerning this clonotype itself: Its antigen is still unknown. One base away there is no much larger clone; base qualities are not given.

Libraries were constructed by multiplex PCR. The sequencer was an Illumina HiSeq 4000. iRepertoire HTBI primers and Arm-PCR amplification of CDR3 regions were used to construct TCR beta libraries. Gel purification was performed on PCR products prior to sequencing. The study's own analysis went as follows. Gene usage analysis of CDR3 amino acid clonotypes used the approximately 62 TRBV and more than 13 TRBJ segments found across samples. Filtered high-quality paired reads were merged into contigs using COPE and FqMerger. BLAST was used to align contigs to IMGT TRBV, TRBD and TRBJ reference genes, with CDR3 defined following IMGT. Highly expanded clones were defined as clonotypes with a frequency above 0.1%. Shannon entropy served as the measure of repertoire diversity, while the Gini coefficient captured V-J evenness. Public clonotypes were defined as clonotypes shared by more than one individual. The public sequencing data were trimmed at Q25 with fastp and processed into clonotypes with MiXCR by TCRdb, which kept only in-frame beta chains. Records with the same CDR3 protein are collapsed into one entry carrying the most frequent genes and DNA. These V and J calls are TCRdb output, not the study's own analysis. For this sample the table gives about half a million distinct CDR3 sequences, of which roughly 23% were detected only once. Around 13% of the sample lies in the top ten.

This chain joins TRBV5-1 to TRBJ1-1, and TRBD1 matches 7 of the central bases. This TCR came from a female donor with Graves disease. Sample: peripheral blood mononuclear cells (PBMCs), taken when the disease was refractory, from a patient treated with antithyroid drugs. CDR3 reads: CASSSPGTAYSMNTEAFF. The DNA sequence follows: TGCGCCAGCAGCTCACCGGGGACAGCTTATAGTATGAACACTGAAGCTTTCTTT.